The entry below describes one T cell receptor beta chain. Its matching antigen is unknown. The source of the sample is a study of identical twins. Study results and caveats: In drawing conclusions, the study used cross-sectional statistical analysis and did not follow the same donors. Clonotypes of the beta chain that were abundant in cord blood carried fewer insertions (memory repertoires showed none). Excess twin sharing in beta out-of-frame sequences was weaker.

V gave up 5 bases and J gave up 2 bases, with 17 bases separating them. CDR1 and CDR2 (germline): SGHTA, FQGTGA. This CDR3 contains 16 residues. TCRdb itself ran the 5' RACE reads through MiXCR, one entry per CDR3 protein. The sample has approximately 620,000 distinct CDR3 sequences, 8.5% to 9% seen once. This sample also belongs to another study, concerning yellow fever vaccine responses in identical twins. This second study notes: Reportedly, twins showed a vaccine T cell response that looked partly convergent and partly personalized.

The chain links TRBV7-3 to TRBJ2-3; D is perhaps TRBD1 or TRBD2 (6 bases each). The receptor comes from a woman aged 18-29 years in good health. The specimen sequenced was PBMCs. CDR3 region: CASSPLGGQFTDTQYF. The CDR3 DNA follows: TGTGCCAGCAGCCCCCTTGGGGGGCAATTCACAGATACGCAGTATTTT.